This T cell receptor (beta chain) comes out of a study of T cells after yellow fever vaccination. This clonotype was recorded at least ten times. Its specificity is not known. UMIs were added to TCR cDNA along with a universal primer site when it was made by 5'RACE template switching. One entry per CDR3 protein, called by TCRdb with MiXCR from the 5' RACE reads. Among about 150,000 distinct CDR3 sequences listed, roughly 6.2% were seen once. Broader study findings: A weaker secondary response peaked on day 5, the primary on day 15. Reappearance after the booster was seen for most primary-vaccination clones, at 95% to 96% CD4 and roughly 90% CD8.

This CDR3 is 14 amino acids long. Per the germline V gene, CDR1 is SGHTA and CDR2 is FQGNSA. V was clipped by 4 bases and J by 3 bases, with 11 bases between them. The chain carries TRBV7-2 and TRBJ2-3; either TRBD1 or TRBD2 may supply D (6 bases each). Sequences were derived from CD4+ T cells sorted from PBMCs, sampled on the day of the first yellow fever vaccination. The sequence came from a man aged 18 to 29 who received the YFV17D yellow fever vaccine. The CDR3 protein is CASSWGAGTDTQYF. The CDR3 DNA is TGTGCCAGCAGCTGGGGGGCCGGGACAGATACGCAGTATTTT.